The 21 T cell receptor beta chains given below trace back to one sample, sequenced in a study of CD8 T cell repertoires and HIV-1 epitope variants. Antigens of these TCRs are unknown. Repertoires were generated with immunoSEQ multiplex PCR, while TCRdb's copy carries only in-frame clones and drops some. The table lists 6,800 or so clones, 50% to 70% of them singletons. The source material was cultured CD8+ T cells derived from PBMCs. Receptors were obtained from a male donor with HIV.

The chain is built from TRBV7-2 and TRBJ2-5, with D maybe TRBD2 (6 bases). Per germline, CDR1 SGHTA and CDR2 FQGNSA. Trimming removed 2 bases from V and 1 base from J, with 20 bases in between. The CDR3 loop spans 18 amino acids. The CDR3 loop is CASSLRAGRGGVQETQYF. The CDR3 coding sequence is TGTGCCAGCAGCTTACGGGCGGGAAGGGGAGGTGTCCAAGAGACCCAGTACTTC.

V usage is TRBV27 and J usage is TRBJ2-1; 8 bases are shared with TRBD2. After removal of 1 base from V and 6 bases from J, the junction contained 5 bases not matched to a gene. There are 15 residues in the CDR3. The germline V gene encodes CDR1 MNHEY and CDR2 SMNVEV (reference sequence). Here the CDR3 DNA reads TGTGCCAGCAGTTTATTGGGACTAGGTACCAATGAGCAGTTCTTC. It specifies CASSLLGLGTNEQFF.

This clone was seen only a few times. The chain recombines TRBV7-9 with TRBJ2-3; D remains ambiguous. This CDR3 is 12 amino acids long. Germline assignment: CDR1 SEHNR and CDR2 FQNEAQ (reference sequence). V gave up 6 bases and J gave up 6 bases, with 10 bases separating them. CDR3 nucleotides: TGTGCCAGCAGGTCCTCCGCGGATACGCAGTATTTT. This gives the protein CASRSSADTQYF.

The chain carries TRBV6-5 and TRBJ2-5; possible D gene TRBD2, 6 bases. Between the trimmed V and J ends, which lost 6 bases and 5 bases, there was a span of 13 bases. In germline, CDR1 is MNHEY, CDR2 SVGAGI. This CDR3 is 13 amino acids long. Here the CDR3 reads CASSRLEVETQYF. CDR3 coding DNA: TGTGCCAGCAGCCGACTAGAGGTGGAGACCCAGTACTTC.

The J gene is TRBJ2-1, the V gene TRBV6-5; D uncertain. With 0 bases removed from V and 3 bases from J, the gap between germline ends came to 6 bases. The germline gives CDR1 MNHEY, CDR2 SVGAGI. The CDR3 spans 14 residues. DNA of the CDR3: TGTGCCAGCAGTTACTCGGGTGACTACAATGAGCAGTTCTTC. Amino acids: CASSYSGDYNEQFF.

The chain combines TRBV15 with TRBJ1-1; 9 bases are shared with TRBD1. The V and J ends lost 3 bases and 0 bases, in that order; junction bases with no gene match: 2. Germline lookup yields CDR1 LNHNV and CDR2 YYDKDF (reference sequence). The CDR3 is 15 residues long. The CDR3 loop reads CATSRTGGMNTEAFF. CDR3 bases: TGTGCCACCAGCAGGACAGGGGGGATGAACACTGAAGCTTTCTTT.

V usage is TRBV29-1 and J usage is TRBJ2-7; D tentatively fits TRBD1 or TRBD2 (5 bases each). Deletions cut 4 bases from V and 1 base from J, with 17 bases between. In germline, CDR1 is SQVTM, CDR2 ANQGSEA. The CDR3 loop spans 15 amino acids. The CDR3 is CSVVLGAARSYEQYF. CDR3 DNA: TGCAGCGTTGTCCTCGGGGCTGCTAGGTCCTACGAGCAGTACTTC.

This chain joins TRBV5-6 and TRBJ2-3; D perhaps matches TRBD1 (6 bases). The CDR3 runs 15 residues. Between the trimmed V and J ends, which lost 4 bases and 2 bases, there was a span of 14 bases. Germline-derived CDR1 and CDR2 are SGHDT and YYEEEE. CDR3 coding DNA: TGTGCCAGCAGCCCAACCCGGGACAACACAGATACGCAGTATTTT. Protein sequence: CASSPTRDNTDTQYF.

The chain has TRBV10-2 and TRBJ2-3, with D possibly matching TRBD2 (6 bases). Germline V gene sequence: CDR1 WSHSY, CDR2 SAAADI. V was trimmed by 1 base and J by 0 bases, leaving 8 bases between them. CDR3 length: 15 amino acids. In DNA form, the CDR3 reads TGCGCCAGCAGTGAGTGGGGGGAAAGCACAGATACGCAGTATTTT. This translates into CASSEWGESTDTQYF.

The CDR3 protein is CASSQEVDRGSGNTIYF. The CDR3 bases are TGTGCCAGCAGCCAAGAGGTGGACAGGGGCTCTGGAAACACCATATATTTT. The chain is built from TRBV4-2 and TRBJ1-3; 9 nucleotides match TRBD1. The CDR3 consists of 17 residues. Germline V lookup: CDR1 LGHNA, CDR2 YNFKEQ. J was trimmed by 0 bases and V by 0 bases; bases with no gene match: 3.

V is TRBV7-2 and J is TRBJ2-5; 9 bases are a match to TRBD2. V lost 1 base, J lost 5 bases, and 14 bases stayed unmatched. From germline, CDR1 is SGHTA and CDR2 FQGNSA. The CDR3 covers 18 residues. The CDR3 is CASSLEFSSGALEETQYF. The CDR3 coding sequence is TGTGCCAGCAGCTTAGAGTTCTCTAGCGGGGCTTTAGAGGAGACCCAGTACTTC.

This clone was counted between two and nine times. This chain joins TRBV25-1 and TRBJ1-1, with unresolved D. V lost 0 bases to trimming and J lost 3 bases, with 5 bases between them. CDR1 MGHDK and CDR2 SYGVNS come from the germline V gene. The length of the CDR3 is 13 residues. The CDR3, as DNA: TGTGCCAGCAGTGAATATCTAGACACTGAAGCTTTCTTT. Translated: CASSEYLDTEAFF.

V is TRBV28 and J is TRBJ2-7; no definite D call. Germline values: CDR1 MDHEN, CDR2 SYDVKM. Trimming pared 7 bases from V and 2 bases from J, leaving 12 bases between. CDR3 length equals 13 residues. CDR3 sequence: CASTTGLTYEQYF. The CDR3 nucleotides read TGTGCCAGCACTACCGGCCTGACCTACGAGCAGTACTTC.

This clone was detected once. This chain joins TRBV9 and TRBJ2-7; 7 nucleotides align to TRBD2. The trim removed 0 bases at V and 3 bases at J, leaving 9 bases unmatched. CDR1 is SGDLS and CDR2 is YYNGEE in the germline V gene. CDR3 length: 16 residues. In nucleotides, the CDR3 is TGTGCCAGCAGCGTAGGTACGGGAGGTCTCTTCTACGAGCAGTACTTC. This encodes CASSVGTGGLFYEQYF. The full variable domain, in which reference TRBV9 and TRBJ2-7 provide the parts outside the CDR3, is DSGVTQTPKHLITATGQRVTLRCSPRSGDLSVYWYQQSLDQGLQFLIQYYNGEERAKGNILERFSAQQFPDLHSELNLSSLELGDSALYFCASSVGTGGLFYEQYFGPGTRLTVT.

The DNA for the CDR3 is TGTGCCTGGAGGGGTCAGTCAAACAATTCACCCCTCCACTTT. Translation: CAWRGQSNNSPLHF. The chain employs TRBV30 and TRBJ1-6; D gene uncertain. Germline values: CDR1 GTSNPN, CDR2 SVGIG (reference sequence). The CDR3 totals 14 residues. Deletions cut 3 bases from V and 7 bases from J, with 13 bases between.

The V call is TRBV28, the J call TRBJ2-3; D remains ambiguous. Germline lookup yields CDR1 MDHEN and CDR2 SYDVKM. The CDR3 runs 14 residues. Trimming cost V 2 bases and J 0 bases, with 6 bases left between them. The CDR3 nucleotides are TGTGCCAGCAGTTTAATCGGGAGCACAGATACGCAGTATTTT. It is translated as CASSLIGSTDTQYF.

Only a few counts were recorded for this clone. The chain links TRBV11-2 to TRBJ2-3; no clear D gene. This CDR3 spans 11 amino acids. Trimming removed 4 bases at V and 2 bases at J, with 1 base between. Germline assignment: CDR1 SGHAT and CDR2 FQNNGV. The DNA of the CDR3 is TGTGCCAGCAGCTACACAGATACGCAGTATTTT. Its translation is CASSYTDTQYF.

V usage is TRBV6-1 and J usage is TRBJ2-4, with 7 positions matching TRBD2. The length of the CDR3 is 14 residues. CDR1 and CDR2 from the germline V gene are MNHNS and SASEGT. The V and J ends lost 1 base and 8 bases, in that order; junction bases with no gene match: 5. CDR3 in amino acids: CASSEGWGGDIQYF. In DNA form, the CDR3 reads TGTGCCAGCAGTGAAGGTTGGGGGGGAGACATTCAGTACTTC.

The table lists this clone with a count of one. V is TRBV11-1 and J is TRBJ2-7, with 13 bases that match TRBD2. The trim removed 6 bases at V and 6 bases at J, leaving 17 bases unmatched. CDR1 and CDR2 from the germline V gene are SGHAT and FQDESV (reference sequence). The CDR3 sequence is 18 residues long. The CDR3 region is CASSLTSTSGGPSGEQYF. The CDR3 bases are TGTGCCAGCAGTCTCACATCGACTAGCGGGGGGCCTTCTGGCGAGCAGTACTTC.

The V and J genes are TRBV10-3 and TRBJ1-5; D unresolved. The CDR3 totals 15 residues. Germline CDR1 ENHRY, CDR2 SYGVKD. Trimming shortened V by 0 bases and J by 0 bases, and 6 bases separated the two germline ends. This CDR3 is CAISESANSNQPQHF. CDR3 nucleotide sequence: TGTGCCATCAGTGAGTCAGCAAATAGCAATCAGCCCCAGCATTTT.

V and J are TRBV6-5 and TRBJ2-7, with 8 bases aligning to TRBD1. The junction had 12 bases not matched to a gene; V was cut back by 10 bases and J by 4 bases. Germline V gene lookup returns CDR1 MNHEY and CDR2 SVGAGI. There are 14 residues in the CDR3. This CDR3 reads CATFSAGGAYEQYF. CDR3 bases: TGTGCCACCTTCTCCGCAGGGGGCGCGTACGAGCAGTACTTC.